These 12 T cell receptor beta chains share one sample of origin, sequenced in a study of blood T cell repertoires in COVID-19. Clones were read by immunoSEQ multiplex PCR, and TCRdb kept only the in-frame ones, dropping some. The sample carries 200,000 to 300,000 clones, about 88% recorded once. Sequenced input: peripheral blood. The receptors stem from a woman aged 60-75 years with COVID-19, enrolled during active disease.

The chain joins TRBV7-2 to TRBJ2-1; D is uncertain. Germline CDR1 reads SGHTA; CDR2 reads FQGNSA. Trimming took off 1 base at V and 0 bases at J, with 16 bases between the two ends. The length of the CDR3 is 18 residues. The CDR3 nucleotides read TGTGCCAGCAGCTTAGGGGTTCGAGGCGCTGGCTCCTACAATGAGCAGTTCTTC. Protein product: CASSLGVRGAGSYNEQFF.

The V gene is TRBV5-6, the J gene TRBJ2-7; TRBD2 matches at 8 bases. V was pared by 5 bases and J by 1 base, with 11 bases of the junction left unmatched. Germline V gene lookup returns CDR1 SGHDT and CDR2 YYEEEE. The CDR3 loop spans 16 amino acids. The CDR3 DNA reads TGTGCCAGCAGGTCGAGTCTAGCGGGCGGTTCCTACGAGCAGTACTTC. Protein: CASRSSLAGGSYEQYF.

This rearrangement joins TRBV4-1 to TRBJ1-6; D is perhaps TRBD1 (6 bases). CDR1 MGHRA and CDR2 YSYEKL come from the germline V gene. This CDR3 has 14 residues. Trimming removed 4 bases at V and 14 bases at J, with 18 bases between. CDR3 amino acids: CASSREGGLITLHF. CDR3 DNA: TGCGCCAGCAGCCGGGAAGGGGGTCTTATTACCCTCCACTTT.

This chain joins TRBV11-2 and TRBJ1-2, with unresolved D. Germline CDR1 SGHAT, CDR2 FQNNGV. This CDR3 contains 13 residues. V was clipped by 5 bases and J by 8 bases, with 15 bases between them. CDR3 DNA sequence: TGTGCCAGCAGCACGGACGGGAAGGGCGGCTACACCTTC. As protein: CASSTDGKGGYTF.

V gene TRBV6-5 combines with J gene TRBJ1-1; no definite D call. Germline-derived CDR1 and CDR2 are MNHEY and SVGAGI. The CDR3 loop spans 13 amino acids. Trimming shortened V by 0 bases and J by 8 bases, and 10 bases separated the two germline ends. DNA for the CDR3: TGTGCCAGCAGTTACTCCGTTAACCGGGAAGCTTTCTTT. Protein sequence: CASSYSVNREAFF.

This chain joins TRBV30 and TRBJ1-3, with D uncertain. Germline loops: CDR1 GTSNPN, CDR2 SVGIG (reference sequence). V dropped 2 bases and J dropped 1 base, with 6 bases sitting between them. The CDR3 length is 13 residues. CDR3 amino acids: CAWSSGSGNTIYF. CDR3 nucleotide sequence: TGTGCCTGGAGTTCGGGATCTGGAAACACCATATATTTT.

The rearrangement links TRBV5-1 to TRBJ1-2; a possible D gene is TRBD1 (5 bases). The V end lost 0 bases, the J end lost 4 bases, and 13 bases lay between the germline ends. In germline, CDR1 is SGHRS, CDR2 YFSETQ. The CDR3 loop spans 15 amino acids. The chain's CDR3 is CASSLAAGPFYGYTF. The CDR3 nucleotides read TGCGCCAGCAGCTTGGCCGCGGGGCCCTTCTATGGCTACACCTTC.

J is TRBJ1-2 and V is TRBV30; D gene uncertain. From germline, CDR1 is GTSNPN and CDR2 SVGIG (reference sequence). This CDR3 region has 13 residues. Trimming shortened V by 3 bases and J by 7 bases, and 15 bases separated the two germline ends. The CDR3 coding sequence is TGTGCCTGGAGAAGTCTGCGTTCCTTTGGCTACACCTTC. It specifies CAWRSLRSFGYTF.

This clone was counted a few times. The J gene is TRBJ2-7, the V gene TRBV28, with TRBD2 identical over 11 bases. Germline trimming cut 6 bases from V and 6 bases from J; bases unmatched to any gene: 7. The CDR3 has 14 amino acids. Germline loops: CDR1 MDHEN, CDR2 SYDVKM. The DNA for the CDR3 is TGTGCCAGCAGATCTAGCGGGAGGTCCCTCGAGCAGTACTTC. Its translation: CASRSSGRSLEQYF.

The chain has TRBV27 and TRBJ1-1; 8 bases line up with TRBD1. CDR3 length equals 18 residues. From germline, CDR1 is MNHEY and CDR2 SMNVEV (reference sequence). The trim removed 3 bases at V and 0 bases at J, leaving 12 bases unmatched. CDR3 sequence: CASSFEFRGQAMNTEAFF. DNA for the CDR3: TGTGCCAGCAGTTTTGAATTTCGGGGACAGGCTATGAACACTGAAGCTTTCTTT.

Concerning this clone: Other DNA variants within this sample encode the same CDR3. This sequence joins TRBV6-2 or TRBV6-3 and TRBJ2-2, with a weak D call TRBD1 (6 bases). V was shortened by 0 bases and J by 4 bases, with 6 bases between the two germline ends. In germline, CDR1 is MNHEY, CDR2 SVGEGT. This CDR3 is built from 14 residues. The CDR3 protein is CASSYSRGTGELFF. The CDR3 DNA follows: TGTGCCAGCAGTTACTCCAGGGGCACCGGGGAGCTGTTTTTT.

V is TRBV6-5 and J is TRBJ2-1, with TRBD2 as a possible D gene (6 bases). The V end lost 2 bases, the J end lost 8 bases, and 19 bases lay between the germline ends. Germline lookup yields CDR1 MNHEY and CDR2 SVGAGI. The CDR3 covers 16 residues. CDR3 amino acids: CASSYPPPTSVDEQFF. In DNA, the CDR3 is TGTGCCAGCAGTTACCCCCCCCCGACTAGTGTGGATGAGCAGTTCTTC.